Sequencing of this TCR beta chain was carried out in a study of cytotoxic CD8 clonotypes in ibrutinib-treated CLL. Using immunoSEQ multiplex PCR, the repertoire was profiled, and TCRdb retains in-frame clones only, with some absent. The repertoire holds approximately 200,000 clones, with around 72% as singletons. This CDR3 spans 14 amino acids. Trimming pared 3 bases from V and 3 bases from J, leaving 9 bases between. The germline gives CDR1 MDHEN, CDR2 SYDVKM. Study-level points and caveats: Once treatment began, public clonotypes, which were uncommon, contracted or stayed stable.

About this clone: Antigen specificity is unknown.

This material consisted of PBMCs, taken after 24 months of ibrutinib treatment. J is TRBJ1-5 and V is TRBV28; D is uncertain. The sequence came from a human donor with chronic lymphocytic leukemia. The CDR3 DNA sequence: TGTGCCAGCAGTTTGAGAACTTCCAATCAGCCCCAGCATTTT. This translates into CASSLRTSNQPQHF. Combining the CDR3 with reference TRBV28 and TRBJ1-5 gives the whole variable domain DVKVTQSSRYLVKRTGEKVFLECVQDMDHENMFWYRQDPGLGLRLIYFSYDVKMKEKGDIPEGYSVSREKKERFSLILESASTNQTSMYLCASSLRTSNQPQHFGDGTRLSIL.